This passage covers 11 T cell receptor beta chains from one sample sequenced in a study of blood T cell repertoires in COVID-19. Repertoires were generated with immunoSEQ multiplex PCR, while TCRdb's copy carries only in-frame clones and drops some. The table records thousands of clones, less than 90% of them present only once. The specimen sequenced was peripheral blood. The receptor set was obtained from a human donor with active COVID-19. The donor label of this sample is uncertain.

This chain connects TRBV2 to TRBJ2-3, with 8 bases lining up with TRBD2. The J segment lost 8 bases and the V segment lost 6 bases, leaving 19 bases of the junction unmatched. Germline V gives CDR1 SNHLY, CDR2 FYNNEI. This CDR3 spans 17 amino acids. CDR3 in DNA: TGTGCCAGCAGCCGGGGGCCCACAAGCGGGGGTACCATTACGCAGTATTTT. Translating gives CASSRGPTSGGTITQYF.

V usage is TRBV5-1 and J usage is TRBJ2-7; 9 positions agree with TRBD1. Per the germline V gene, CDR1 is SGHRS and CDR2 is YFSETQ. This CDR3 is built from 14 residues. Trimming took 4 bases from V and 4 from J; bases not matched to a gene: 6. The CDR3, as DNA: TGCGCCAGCAGCGCTACAGGGGGCGTTTACGAGCAGTACTTC. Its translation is CASSATGGVYEQYF.

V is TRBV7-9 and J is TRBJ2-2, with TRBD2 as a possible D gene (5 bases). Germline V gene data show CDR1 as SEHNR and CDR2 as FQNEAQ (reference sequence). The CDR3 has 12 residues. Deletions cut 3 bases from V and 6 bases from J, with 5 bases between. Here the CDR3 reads CASSLRAGELFF. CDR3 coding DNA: TGTGCCAGCAGCTTGCGGGCCGGGGAGCTGTTTTTT.

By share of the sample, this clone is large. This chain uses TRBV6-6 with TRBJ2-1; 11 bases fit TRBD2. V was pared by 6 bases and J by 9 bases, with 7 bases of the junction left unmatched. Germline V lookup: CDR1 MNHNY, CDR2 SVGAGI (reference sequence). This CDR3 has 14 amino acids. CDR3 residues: CASSPTGTSGEQFF. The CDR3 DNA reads TGTGCCAGCAGCCCTACCGGGACTAGCGGTGAGCAGTTCTTC.

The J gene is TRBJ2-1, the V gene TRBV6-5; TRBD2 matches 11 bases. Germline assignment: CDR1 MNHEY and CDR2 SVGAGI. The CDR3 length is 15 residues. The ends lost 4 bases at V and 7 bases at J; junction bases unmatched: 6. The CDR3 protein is CASSFIAGGPNEQFF. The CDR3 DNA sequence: TGTGCCAGCAGTTTCATAGCGGGGGGGCCGAATGAGCAGTTCTTC.

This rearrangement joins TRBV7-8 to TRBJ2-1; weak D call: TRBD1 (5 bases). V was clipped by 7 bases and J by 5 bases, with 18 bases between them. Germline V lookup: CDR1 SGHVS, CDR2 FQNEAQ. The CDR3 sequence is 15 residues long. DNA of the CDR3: TGTGCCAGCACCCCAGTTATGGCAGGGAACAATGAGCAGTTCTTC. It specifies CASTPVMAGNNEQFF.

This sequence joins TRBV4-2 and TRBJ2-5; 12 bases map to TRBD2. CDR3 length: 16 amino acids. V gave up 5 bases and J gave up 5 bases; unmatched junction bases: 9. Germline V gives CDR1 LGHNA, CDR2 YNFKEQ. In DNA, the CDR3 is TGTGCCAGCAGCTCCCGACTAGCGGGGGCCAAGGAGACCCAGTACTTC. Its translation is CASSSRLAGAKETQYF.

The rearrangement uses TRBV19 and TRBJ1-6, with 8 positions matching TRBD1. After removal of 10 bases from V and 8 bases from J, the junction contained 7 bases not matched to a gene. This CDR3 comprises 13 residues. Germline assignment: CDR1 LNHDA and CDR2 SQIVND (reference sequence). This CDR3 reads CATSGTGYSPLHF. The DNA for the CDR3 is TGTGCCACCTCCGGGACAGGTTATTCACCCCTCCACTTT.

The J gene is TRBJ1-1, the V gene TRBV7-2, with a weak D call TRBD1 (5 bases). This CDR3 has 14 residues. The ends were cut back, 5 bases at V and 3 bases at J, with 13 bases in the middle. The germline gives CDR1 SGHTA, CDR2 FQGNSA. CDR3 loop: CASSVGGGYTEAFF. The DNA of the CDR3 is TGTGCCAGCAGCGTGGGGGGGGGTTACACTGAAGCTTTCTTT.

The CDR3: CASLASHETRDSLWEKLFF. In DNA form, the CDR3 reads TGTGCCAGCCTAGCCTCCCACGAAACCCGGGACAGTTTATGGGAAAAACTGTTTTTT. The chain has TRBV2 and TRBJ1-4; 7 nucleotides align to TRBD1. Losses at the gene ends were 8 bases for V and 8 bases for J; bases not matched to a gene: 26. Germline-derived CDR1 and CDR2 are SNHLY and FYNNEI. This CDR3 is 19 amino acids long. Using reference TRBV2 and TRBJ1-4 for the parts outside the CDR3, the full variable domain is EPEVTQTPSHQVTQMGQEVILRCVPISNHLYFYWYRQILGQKVEFLVSFYNNEISEKSEIFDDQFSVERPDGSNFTLKIRSTKLEDSAMYFCASLASHETRDSLWEKLFFGSGTQLSVL.

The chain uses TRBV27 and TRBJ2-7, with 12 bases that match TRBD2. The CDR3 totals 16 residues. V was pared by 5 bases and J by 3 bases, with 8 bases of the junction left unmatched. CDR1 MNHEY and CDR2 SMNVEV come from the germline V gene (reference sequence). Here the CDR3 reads CASSRVATSGSYEQYV. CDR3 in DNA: TGTGCCAGCAGTCGCGTAGCGACTAGCGGGAGCTACGAGCAGTACGTC.